These 9 T cell receptor beta chains were all obtained from the same sample, sequenced in a study of vaccination and CD4 T cells after COVID-19 (dated 2022 in TCRdb). Libraries were built with PCR. Sequencing was carried out with an Illumina iSeq 100. At the Johns Hopkins FTIC core, DNA from the cultured CD4+ T cells underwent TCR sequencing with the Oncomine TCR Beta short-read assay. TCRdb applied fastp at Q25 and MiXCR to the public reads, then kept only in-frame beta chains. Records with the same CDR3 protein are collapsed into one entry carrying the most frequent genes and DNA. This sample comprises about 19,000 distinct CDR3 sequences, 30% to 40% of them detected only once. In total, the top ten clones hold around 14% of the sample. The sample's treatment or condition label is to be understood as: roughly 11-day PBMC culture with coronavirus spike peptide pools or control peptides (ViraFEST assay).

What these receptors recognize is not known. Specimen: cultured CD4+ T cells from blood. The receptors shown here come from a human donor with COVID-19.

V gene TRBV7-3 combines with J gene TRBJ2-3; TRBD2 matches at 8 bases. Germline V gene data show CDR1 as SGHTA and CDR2 as FQGTGA. Trimming at V came to 1 base and at J to 0 bases, leaving 3 bases not matched to a gene. CDR3 length: 16 residues. The CDR3 bases are TGTGCCAGCAGCTTAATGGCGGGGGGAAGCACAGATACGCAGTATTTT. Protein sequence: CASSLMAGGSTDTQYF.

This chain connects TRBV20-1 to TRBJ1-5; tentative D call: TRBD1 (5 bases). V dropped 3 bases and J dropped 10 bases, with 10 bases sitting between them. This CDR3 is 11 amino acids long. Germline-derived CDR1 and CDR2 are DFQATT and SNEGSKA (reference sequence). The CDR3 region has the DNA TGCAGTGCTAGCCGGGACGGCCCCCAGCATTTT. It encodes CSASRDGPQHF.

The V call is TRBV5-6, the J call TRBJ1-5; D is unclear. The ends were cut back, 4 bases at V and 1 base at J, with 18 bases in the middle. Germline CDR1 and CDR2: SGHDT and YYEEEE. CDR3 length: 17 residues. The CDR3 loop is CASSLTRGISSNQPQHF. CDR3 sequence (DNA): TGTGCCAGCAGCCTTACGCGCGGGATCTCGAGCAATCAGCCCCAGCATTTT.

This clonotype has just a few counts. The CDR3: CSAVAGETTQYF. CDR3 DNA sequence: TGCAGTGCAGTGGCGGGGGAAACGACCCAGTACTTC. V and J are TRBV20-1 and TRBJ2-5, with TRBD2 matching over 7 bases. Germline lookup yields CDR1 DFQATT and CDR2 SNEGSKA (reference sequence). The CDR3 consists of 12 residues. With 6 bases clipped from V and 7 bases from J, the junction kept 8 bases outside the gene matches.

The V gene is TRBV28, the J gene TRBJ1-1; D remains unclear. The CDR3 loop spans 8 amino acids. V lost 7 bases and J lost 9, with 3 bases in between. Germline V CDR1 and CDR2: MDHEN, SYDVKM. CDR3 DNA sequence: TGTGCCAGCAACCAAGCTTTCTTT. Encoded protein: CASNQAFF.

V is TRBV7-9 and J is TRBJ2-7; 7 bases line up with TRBD1. Trimming at V came to 5 bases and at J to 3 bases, leaving 4 bases not matched to a gene. This CDR3 is built from 13 residues. CDR1 is SEHNR and CDR2 is FQNEAQ in the germline V gene (reference sequence). CDR3 in DNA: TGTGCCAGCAGCCGTAGGGACAGCTACGAGCAGTACTTC. Translated: CASSRRDSYEQYF.

The chain's CDR3 is CASSANRNNEQFF. Written as DNA, the CDR3 is TGTGCCAGCAGTGCGAACAGAAACAATGAGCAGTTCTTC. The chain has TRBV6-1 and TRBJ2-1; D not resolved. There are 13 residues in the CDR3. The V and J ends lost 4 bases and 5 bases respectively, with 9 bases between them. Germline lookup yields CDR1 MNHNS and CDR2 SASEGT.

The chain combines TRBV10-3 with TRBJ1-2, with TRBD1 as a possible D gene (6 bases). Germline CDR1 reads ENHRY; CDR2 reads SYGVKD. CDR3 size: 12 residues. V was cut by 6 bases and J by 8 bases, with 13 bases left in between. Here the CDR3 reads CAISAGADGYTF. CDR3 bases: TGTGCCATCAGCGCAGGGGCCGACGGCTACACCTTC.

In DNA, the CDR3 is TGCGCCAGCAGCCAAGAGAGCAGGGGAAGTGAAAAACTGTTTTTT. This codes for CASSQESRGSEKLFF. The chain combines TRBV4-3 with TRBJ1-4; D perhaps matches TRBD1 (6 bases). CDR1 and CDR2 (germline): LGHNA, YSLEER. The CDR3 is made up of 15 amino acids. V was pared by 0 bases and J by 7 bases, with 12 bases between.